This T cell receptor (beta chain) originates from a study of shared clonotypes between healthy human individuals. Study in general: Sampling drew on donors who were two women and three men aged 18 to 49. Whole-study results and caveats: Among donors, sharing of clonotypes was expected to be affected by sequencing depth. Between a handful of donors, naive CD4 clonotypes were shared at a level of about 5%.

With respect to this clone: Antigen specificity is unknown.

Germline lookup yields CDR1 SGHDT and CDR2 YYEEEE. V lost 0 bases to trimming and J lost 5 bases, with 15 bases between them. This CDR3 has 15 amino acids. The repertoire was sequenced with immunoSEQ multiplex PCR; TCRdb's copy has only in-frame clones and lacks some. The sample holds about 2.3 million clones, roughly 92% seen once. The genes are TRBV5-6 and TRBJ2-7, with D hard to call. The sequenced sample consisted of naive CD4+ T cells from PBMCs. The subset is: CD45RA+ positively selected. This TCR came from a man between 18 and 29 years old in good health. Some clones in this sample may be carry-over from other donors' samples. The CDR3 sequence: CASSLASKGWNEQYF. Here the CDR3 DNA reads TGTGCCAGCAGCTTGGCCTCCAAGGGTTGGAACGAGCAGTACTTC.